This T cell receptor beta chain was sequenced in a study of blood T cell repertoires in COVID-19. In the study overall: The analysed material was cDNA or gDNA that came from T cells, B-cell-depleted T cells, or PBMCs.

Authors' analysis steps: Reference gene primer amplification in the assay estimated nucleated cell counts. Profiling relied on immunoSEQ multiplex PCR, and the TCRdb table lists in-frame clones only, not all of them. V, J and clone size were drawn from that table, and D and trimming were deduced from the DNA. The sample lists 150,000 to 160,000 clones; about 85% were seen once. CDR1 SGHRS and CDR2 YFSETQ come from the germline V gene. This CDR3 has 16 residues. The trim removed 4 bases at V and 5 bases at J, leaving 12 bases unmatched. Seattle cases were enrolled at active infection and followed longitudinally.

This chain joins TRBV5-1 and TRBJ2-1; 7 nucleotides agree with TRBD2. Sequenced sample: peripheral blood. The origin of this receptor is a man aged 60 to 69 with COVID-19, enrolled during active disease. CDR3 bases: TGCGCCAGCAGCCCCCCCCAGACTAGCAGCAACAATGAGCAGTTCTTC. Translation: CASSPPQTSSNNEQFF.